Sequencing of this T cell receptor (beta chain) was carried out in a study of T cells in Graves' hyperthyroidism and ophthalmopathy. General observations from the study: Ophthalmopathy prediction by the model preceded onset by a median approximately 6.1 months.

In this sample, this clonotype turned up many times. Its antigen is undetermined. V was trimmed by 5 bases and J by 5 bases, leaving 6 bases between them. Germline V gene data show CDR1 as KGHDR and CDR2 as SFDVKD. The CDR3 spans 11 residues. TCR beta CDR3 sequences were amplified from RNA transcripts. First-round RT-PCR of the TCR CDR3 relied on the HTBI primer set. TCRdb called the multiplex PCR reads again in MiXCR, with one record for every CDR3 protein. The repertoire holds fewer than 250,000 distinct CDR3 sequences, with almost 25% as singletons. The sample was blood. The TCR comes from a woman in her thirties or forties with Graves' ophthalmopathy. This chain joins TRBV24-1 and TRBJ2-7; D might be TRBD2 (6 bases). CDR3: CATSGGNEQYF. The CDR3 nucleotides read TGTGCCACCAGTGGCGGGAACGAGCAGTACTTC.